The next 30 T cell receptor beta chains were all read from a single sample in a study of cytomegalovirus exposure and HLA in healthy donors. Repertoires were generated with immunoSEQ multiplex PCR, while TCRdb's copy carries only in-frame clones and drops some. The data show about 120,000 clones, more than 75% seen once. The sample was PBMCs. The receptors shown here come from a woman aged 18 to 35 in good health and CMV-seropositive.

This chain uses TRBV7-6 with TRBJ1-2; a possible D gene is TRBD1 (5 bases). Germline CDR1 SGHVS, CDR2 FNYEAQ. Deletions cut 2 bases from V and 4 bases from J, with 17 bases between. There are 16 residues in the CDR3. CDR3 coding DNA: TGTGCCAGCAGCTTAACCCCTCAGGGCAGGGCCTATGGCTACACCTTC. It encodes CASSLTPQGRAYGYTF. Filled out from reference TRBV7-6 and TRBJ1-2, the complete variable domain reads GAGVSQSPRYKVTKRGQDVALRCDPISGHVSLYWYRQALGQGPEFLTYFNYEAQQDKSGLPNDRFSAERPEGSISTLTIQRTEQRDSAMYRCASSLTPQGRAYGYTFGSGTRLTVV.

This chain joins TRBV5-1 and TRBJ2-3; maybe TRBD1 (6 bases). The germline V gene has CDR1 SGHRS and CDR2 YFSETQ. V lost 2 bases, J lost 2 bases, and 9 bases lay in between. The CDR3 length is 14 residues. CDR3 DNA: TGCGCCAGCAGCTTACAGGGCTTCACAGATACGCAGTATTTT. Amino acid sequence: CASSLQGFTDTQYF.

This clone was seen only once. CDR3 sequence: CASRPKEGNTQYF. The CDR3 nucleotides read TGTGCCAGCAGACCTAAAGAGGGAAATACGCAGTATTTT. This chain connects TRBV21-1 to TRBJ2-3; the table gives TRBD2 as D, unverified against the DNA. TRBV21-1 is recorded as a pseudogene. The CDR3 totals 13 residues.

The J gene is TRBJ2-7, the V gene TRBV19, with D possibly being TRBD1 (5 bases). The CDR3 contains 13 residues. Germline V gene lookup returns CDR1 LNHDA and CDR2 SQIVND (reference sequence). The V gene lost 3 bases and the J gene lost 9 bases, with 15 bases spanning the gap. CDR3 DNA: TGTGCCAGTAGTATGGGGCCGGGTACGGGGCAGTACTTC. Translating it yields CASSMGPGTGQYF.

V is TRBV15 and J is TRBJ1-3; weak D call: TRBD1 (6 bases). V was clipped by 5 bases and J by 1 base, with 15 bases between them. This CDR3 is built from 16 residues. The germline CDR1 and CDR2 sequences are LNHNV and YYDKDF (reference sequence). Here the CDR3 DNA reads TGTGCCACCAGCGAAACTCCCACAGGGTCTGGAAACACCATATATTTT. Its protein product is CATSETPTGSGNTIYF.

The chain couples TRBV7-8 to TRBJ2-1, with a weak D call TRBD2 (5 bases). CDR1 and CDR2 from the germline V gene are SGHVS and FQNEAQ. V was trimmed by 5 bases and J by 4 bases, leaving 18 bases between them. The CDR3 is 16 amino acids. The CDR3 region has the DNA TGTGCCAGCAGCCGCCCCAGCGGTCGAGGGTACAATGAGCAGTTCTTC. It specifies CASSRPSGRGYNEQFF.

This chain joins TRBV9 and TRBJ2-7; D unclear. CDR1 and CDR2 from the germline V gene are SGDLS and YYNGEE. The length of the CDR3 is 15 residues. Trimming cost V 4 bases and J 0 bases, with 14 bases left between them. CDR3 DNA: TGTGCCAGCAGCTTATTAGCTGATAGCTCCTACGAGCAGTACTTC. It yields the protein CASSLLADSSYEQYF.

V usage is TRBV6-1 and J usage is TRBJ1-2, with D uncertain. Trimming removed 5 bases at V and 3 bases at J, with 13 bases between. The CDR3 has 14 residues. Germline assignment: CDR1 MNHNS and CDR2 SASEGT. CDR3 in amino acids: CASSRDPKDYGYTF. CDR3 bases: TGTGCCAGCAGTAGAGATCCGAAAGACTATGGCTACACCTTC.

In DNA, the CDR3 is TGTGCCAGTAGTATTGGAGGACTAGCGTTTAGCACAGATACGCAGTATTTT. It specifies CASSIGGLAFSTDTQYF. This chain connects TRBV19 to TRBJ2-3; TRBD2 matches 9 bases. The length of the CDR3 is 17 residues. V lost 3 bases, J lost 0 bases, and 7 bases stayed unmatched. Germline-derived CDR1 and CDR2 are LNHDA and SQIVND (reference sequence).

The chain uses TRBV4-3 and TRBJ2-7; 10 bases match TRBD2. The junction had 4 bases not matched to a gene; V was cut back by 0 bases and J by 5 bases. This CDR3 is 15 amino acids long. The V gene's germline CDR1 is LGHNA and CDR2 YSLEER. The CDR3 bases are TGCGCCAGCAGCCAAGAACTAGCGGGACGCCACGAGCAGTACTTC. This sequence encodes CASSQELAGRHEQYF.

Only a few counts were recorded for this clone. The CDR3 spells CASSPGTSGALYEQYF. The CDR3 DNA reads TGTGCCAGCTCACCCGGGACTAGCGGAGCCCTCTACGAGCAGTACTTC. V is TRBV18 and J is TRBJ2-7, with TRBD2 identical over 11 bases. The length of the CDR3 is 16 residues. Germline V gene lookup returns CDR1 KGHSH and CDR2 LQKENI. V lost 3 bases and J lost 3; bases outside the gene matches: 7.

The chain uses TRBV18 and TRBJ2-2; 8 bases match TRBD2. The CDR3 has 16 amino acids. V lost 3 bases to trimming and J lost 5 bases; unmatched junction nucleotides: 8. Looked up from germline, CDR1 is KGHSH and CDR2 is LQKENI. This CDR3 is CASSPFTGGPTGELFF. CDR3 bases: TGTGCCAGCTCACCCTTTACGGGAGGGCCGACCGGGGAGCTGTTTTTT.

Written as DNA, the CDR3 is TGTGCCAGTAGTACGGGACAGGGGGCAACTGAAGCTTTCTTT. It encodes CASSTGQGATEAFF. The rearrangement uses TRBV19 and TRBJ1-1; 12 positions match TRBD1. The CDR3 spans 14 residues. V shed 4 bases, J shed 5 bases, and the junction held 2 bases outside the gene matches. CDR1 and CDR2 (germline): LNHDA, SQIVND (reference sequence).

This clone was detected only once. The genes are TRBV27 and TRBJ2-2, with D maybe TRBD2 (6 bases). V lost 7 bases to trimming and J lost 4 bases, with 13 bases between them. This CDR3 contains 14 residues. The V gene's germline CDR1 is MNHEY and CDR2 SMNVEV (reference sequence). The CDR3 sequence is CASKAGSLTGELFF. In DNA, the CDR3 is TGTGCCAGCAAAGCGGGCTCCCTCACCGGGGAGCTGTTTTTT.

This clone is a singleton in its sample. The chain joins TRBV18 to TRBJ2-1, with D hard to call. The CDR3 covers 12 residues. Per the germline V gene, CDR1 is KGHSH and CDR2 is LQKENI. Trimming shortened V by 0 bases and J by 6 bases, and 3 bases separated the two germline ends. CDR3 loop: CASSPPRNEQFF. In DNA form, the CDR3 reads TGTGCCAGCTCACCACCTCGCAATGAGCAGTTCTTC.

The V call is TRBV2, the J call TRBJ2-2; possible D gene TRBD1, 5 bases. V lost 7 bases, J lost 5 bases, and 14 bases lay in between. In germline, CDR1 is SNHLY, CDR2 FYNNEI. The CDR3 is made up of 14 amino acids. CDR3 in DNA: TGTGCCAGCACTAACAGGCCGCAAACCGGGGAGCTGTTTTTT. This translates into CASTNRPQTGELFF.

CDR3 loop: CASSLASSSNYGYTF. The CDR3 DNA reads TGTGCCAGCAGCTTAGCATCTAGTTCTAACTATGGCTACACCTTC. This chain uses TRBV7-8 with TRBJ1-2; the D is unclear. Germline CDR1 and CDR2: SGHVS and FQNEAQ. V lost 0 bases, J lost 0 bases, and 8 bases lay in between. CDR3 length: 15 residues. Drawing the rest from reference TRBV7-8 and TRBJ1-2, the complete variable domain is GAGVSQSPRYKVAKRGQDVALRCDPISGHVSLFWYQQALGQGPEFLTYFQNEAQLDKSGLPSDRFFAERPEGSVSTLKIQRTQQEDSAVYLCASSLASSSNYGYTFGSGTRLTVV.

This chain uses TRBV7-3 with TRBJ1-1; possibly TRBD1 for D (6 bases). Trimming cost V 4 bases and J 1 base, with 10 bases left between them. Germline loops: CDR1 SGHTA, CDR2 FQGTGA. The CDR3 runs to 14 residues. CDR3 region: CASSSIGGNTEAFF. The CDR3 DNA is TGTGCCAGCAGCTCGATAGGGGGGAACACTGAAGCTTTCTTT.

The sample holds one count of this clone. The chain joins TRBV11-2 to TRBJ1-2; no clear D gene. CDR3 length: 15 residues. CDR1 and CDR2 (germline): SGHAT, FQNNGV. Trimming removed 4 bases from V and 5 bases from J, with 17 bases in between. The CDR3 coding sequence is TGTGCCAGCAGCTCATACCGCGACGGCGGTTATGGCTACACCTTC. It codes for CASSSYRDGGYGYTF.

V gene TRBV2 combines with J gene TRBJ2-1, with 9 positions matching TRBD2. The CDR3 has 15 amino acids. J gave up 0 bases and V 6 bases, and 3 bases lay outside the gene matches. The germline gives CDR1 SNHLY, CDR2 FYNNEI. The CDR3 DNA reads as TGTGCCAGCAGCCTAGCGGGACACTCCTACAATGAGCAGTTCTTC. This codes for CASSLAGHSYNEQFF. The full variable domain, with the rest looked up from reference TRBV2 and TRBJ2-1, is EPEVTQTPSHQVTQMGQEVILRCVPISNHLYFYWYRQILGQKVEFLVSFYNNEISEKSEIFDDQFSVERPDGSNFTLKIRSTKLEDSAMYFCASSLAGHSYNEQFFGPGTRLTVL.

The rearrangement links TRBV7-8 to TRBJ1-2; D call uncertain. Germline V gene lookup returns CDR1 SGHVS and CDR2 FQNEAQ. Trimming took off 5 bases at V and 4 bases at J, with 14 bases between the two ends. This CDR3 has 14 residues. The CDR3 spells CASSPNPGSYGYTF. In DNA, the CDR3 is TGTGCCAGCAGCCCCAACCCCGGGAGCTATGGCTACACCTTC.

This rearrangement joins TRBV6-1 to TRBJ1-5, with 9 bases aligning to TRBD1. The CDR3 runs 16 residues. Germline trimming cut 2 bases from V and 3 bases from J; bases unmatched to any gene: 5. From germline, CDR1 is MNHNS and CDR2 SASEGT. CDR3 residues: CASSELWTGANQPQHF. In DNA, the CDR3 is TGTGCCAGCAGTGAATTGTGGACAGGGGCCAATCAGCCCCAGCATTTT.

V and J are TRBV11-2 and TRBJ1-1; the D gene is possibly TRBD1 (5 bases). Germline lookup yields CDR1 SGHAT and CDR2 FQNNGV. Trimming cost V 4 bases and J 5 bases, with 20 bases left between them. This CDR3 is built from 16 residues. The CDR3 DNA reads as TGTGCCAGCAGCTCTGACAGAATTAGTGGTAGAACTGAAGCTTTCTTT. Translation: CASSSDRISGRTEAFF.

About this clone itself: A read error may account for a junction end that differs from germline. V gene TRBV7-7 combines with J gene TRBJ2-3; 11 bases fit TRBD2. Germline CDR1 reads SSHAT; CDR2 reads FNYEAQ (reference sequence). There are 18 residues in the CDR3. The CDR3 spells CASSPRLVSGRATDTQYF. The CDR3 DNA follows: TGTGCTAGCAGCCCAAGGCTGGTTAGCGGGAGGGCCACCGATACGCAGTATTTT.

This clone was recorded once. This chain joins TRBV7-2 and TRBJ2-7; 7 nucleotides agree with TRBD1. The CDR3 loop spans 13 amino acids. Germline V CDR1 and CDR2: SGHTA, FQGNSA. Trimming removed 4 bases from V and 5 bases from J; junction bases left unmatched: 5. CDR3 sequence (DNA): TGTGCCAGCAGCTCCGACAGGGCCCACGAGCAGTACTTC. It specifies CASSSDRAHEQYF.

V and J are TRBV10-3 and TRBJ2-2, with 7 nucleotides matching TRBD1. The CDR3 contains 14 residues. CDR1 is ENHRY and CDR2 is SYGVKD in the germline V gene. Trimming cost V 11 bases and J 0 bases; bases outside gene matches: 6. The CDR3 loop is CASRQGTNTGELFF. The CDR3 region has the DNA TGTGCCTCGAGACAGGGAACGAACACCGGGGAGCTGTTTTTT.

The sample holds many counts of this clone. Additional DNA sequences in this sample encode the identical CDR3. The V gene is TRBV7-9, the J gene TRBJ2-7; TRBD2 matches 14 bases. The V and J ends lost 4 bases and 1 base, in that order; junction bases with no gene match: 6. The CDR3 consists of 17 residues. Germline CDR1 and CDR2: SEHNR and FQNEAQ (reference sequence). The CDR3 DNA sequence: TGTGCCAGCAGCTCGGGACTAGCGGGAGTAAGGTCCTACGAGCAGTACTTC. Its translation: CASSSGLAGVRSYEQYF.

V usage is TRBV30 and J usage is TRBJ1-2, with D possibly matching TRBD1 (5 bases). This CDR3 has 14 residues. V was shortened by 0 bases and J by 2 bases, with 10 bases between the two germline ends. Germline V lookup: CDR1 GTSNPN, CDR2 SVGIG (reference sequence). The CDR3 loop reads CAWSVRDRNYGYTF. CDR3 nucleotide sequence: TGTGCCTGGAGTGTACGTGACAGAAACTATGGCTACACCTTC.

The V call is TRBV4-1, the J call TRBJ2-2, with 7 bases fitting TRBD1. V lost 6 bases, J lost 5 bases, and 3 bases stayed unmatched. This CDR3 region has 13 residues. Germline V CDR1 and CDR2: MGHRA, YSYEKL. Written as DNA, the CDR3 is TGCGCCAGCAGTAGGGGGCTGACCGGGGAGCTGTTTTTT. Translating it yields CASSRGLTGELFF.

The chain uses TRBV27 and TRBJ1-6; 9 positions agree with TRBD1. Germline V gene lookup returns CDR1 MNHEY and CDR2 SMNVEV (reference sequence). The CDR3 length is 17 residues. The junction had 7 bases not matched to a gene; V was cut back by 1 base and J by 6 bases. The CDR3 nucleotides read TGTGCCAGCAGTTTATGGGTGGGACAGGGTGGTAATTCACCCCTCCACTTT. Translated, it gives CASSLWVGQGGNSPLHF.